This TCR beta chain was captured by sequencing in a study of T cells expressing NK-cell markers (dated by TCRdb to about 2020). Turning to the overall study: TCR beta-chain repertoires were profiled in sorted CD3+CD56+NKG2C+, CD3+CD56+NKG2C- and CD3+CD56-NKG2C+ T-cell subsets from eight donors. Among the eight sequenced donors, seven were HCMV-seropositive and one was HCMV-seronegative. All eight donors whose samples were sequenced were randomly selected healthy volunteers, three of them men and five women. Sequencing of the libraries produced 2 x 150 bp reads on Illumina HiSeq 2000/2500, MiSeq or NextSeq.

The data were produced on an Illumina HiSeq 2000. TCR beta cDNA libraries were prepared using 5'RACE template switching, which introduced a universal primer site and unique molecular identifiers. cDNA synthesis was primed from the TCR beta constant segment and was followed by two successive PCR amplification steps. The study's processing was this. MIGEC handled demultiplexing of the reads and grouping by UMI, while MiTCR was used to assemble and quantify clonotypes. To exclude erroneous sequences, any TCR cDNA sequence not supported by at least two reads was discarded. The tcR package was used for downstream repertoire analysis, and clonotypes were matched across fractions by CDR3 nucleotide sequence plus V segment. VDJmatch was used to annotate antigen specificity against VDJdb, with one amino acid substitution in CDR3 allowed. Reprocessed by TCRdb, the reads give a single entry per CDR3 protein sequence, without DNA. TCRdb, not the authors, supplied the V and J calls. This sample's table lists some 120,000 distinct CDR3 sequences. Together, the top ten hold 18% of the sample.

The germline V gene sets CDR1 to SGHDT and CDR2 to YYEEEE. The CDR3 runs 15 amino acids, cysteine and phenylalanine included. The entry carries no DNA sequence. A commercial ELISA kit detecting HCMV-specific IgG in serum was used to determine HCMV serostatus. Ficoll density gradient centrifugation was used to isolate peripheral blood mononuclear cells from blood. Study-wide findings and limitations: In a handful of donors, the dominant CD3+CD56+NKG2C+ clonotypes were found to rank among the top 10 CD8+ clonotypes and to make up roughly 1.0-7.0% of CD8+ T cells. Whether the expanded NKG2C-expressing T cell clones were specific for HCMV antigens was left unclear. Those dominant clonotypes were again the most abundant among CD3+CD56-NKG2C+ cells in four donors, at about 25-60.1%.

To note about this clonotype: Its antigen is still unknown.

Sequencing was done on a sample of blood T cells: a sorted CD56 or NKG2C T cell subset, CD4+ or CD8+ T cells, or bulk PBMC T cells (not recorded which). This receptor was identified in a woman between 18 and 70 years old in good health. Recombination joined TRBV5-6 with TRBJ1-2. The CDR3 protein: CASSRNPGLIYGYTF. Reference TRBV5-6 and TRBJ1-2 genes cover what lies past the CDR3, so the full variable domain is DAGVTQSPTHLIKTRGQQVTLRCSPKSGHDTVSWYQQALGQGPQFIFQYYEEEERQRGNFPDRFSGHQFPNYSSELNVNALLLGDSALYLCASSRNPGLIYGYTFGSGTRLTVV.